One TCR beta chain is described in this entry. Its target is unknown. This entry belongs to a study of cytomegalovirus exposure and HLA in healthy donors. As for the study in general: Unique TCRs numbering roughly 80 million, obtained from HLA-typed donors, made up an early data release. Points from the study as a whole: 150 to 200 TCR beta chains were listed as cytomegalovirus-associated. Immune exposure information comprised only CMV serostatus. Later on, analysis showed that most CMV-associated TCR beta chains appeared to be HLA-restricted.

The primer mix had 60 Vbeta and 13 Jbeta primers. Data came from immunoSEQ multiplex PCR; TCRdb stores just in-frame clones and leaves some out. The table includes 190,000 or so clones, 70% to 80% detected once. The TCR comes from a male donor in good health and CMV-seropositive. Sequenced: PBMCs.

The CDR3 here is CASSDRGYEQYF. The CDR3 DNA reads as TGTGCCAGTAGTGACAGGGGTTACGAGCAGTACTTC. This chain connects TRBV19 to TRBJ2-7; 8 bases line up with TRBD1. The CDR3 sequence is 12 residues long. CDR1 is LNHDA, CDR2 SQIVND, per germline (reference sequence). V was pared by 5 bases and J by 4 bases, with 1 base of the junction left unmatched.